The clone carrying this T cell receptor beta chain appeared many times. What it binds is unknown. Each CDR3 protein gets one entry after TCRdb re-called the RACE reads with MiXCR. The sample comprises 62,000 or so distinct CDR3 sequences, roughly 11% of which are singletons, and approximately 5.2% rests with the top ten. Time point described: pre-sensitization, week 0. Described treatment: therapeutic diphenylcyclopropenone sensitization with weekly scalp DPC. Extraction of total RNA was performed on unfractionated whole blood. The data stem from a study of human T cells and chemical hapten exposure. About the research overall: Predominantly women, the patients had alopecia areata, totalis or universalis. Whole-study findings and limits: A positive correlation with patch test score was found for PT1 expanded TCR counts.

The CDR3 totals 14 residues. Germline V lookup: CDR1 SNHLY, CDR2 FYNNEI. V was clipped by 4 bases and J by 0 bases; unmatched bases: 0. The specimen comprised whole blood, sampled in connection with sensitization to the hapten diphenylcyclopropenone (DPC). This receptor was taken from a woman in her forties or fifties with alopecia areata. Some clones in this sample may be carry-over from other donors' samples. The rearrangement links TRBV2 to TRBJ1-3; the match to TRBD1 covers 7 bases. CDR3 residues: CASSGTGSGNTIYF. The CDR3 region has the DNA TGTGCCAGCAGTGGGACAGGCTCTGGAAACACCATATATTTT.